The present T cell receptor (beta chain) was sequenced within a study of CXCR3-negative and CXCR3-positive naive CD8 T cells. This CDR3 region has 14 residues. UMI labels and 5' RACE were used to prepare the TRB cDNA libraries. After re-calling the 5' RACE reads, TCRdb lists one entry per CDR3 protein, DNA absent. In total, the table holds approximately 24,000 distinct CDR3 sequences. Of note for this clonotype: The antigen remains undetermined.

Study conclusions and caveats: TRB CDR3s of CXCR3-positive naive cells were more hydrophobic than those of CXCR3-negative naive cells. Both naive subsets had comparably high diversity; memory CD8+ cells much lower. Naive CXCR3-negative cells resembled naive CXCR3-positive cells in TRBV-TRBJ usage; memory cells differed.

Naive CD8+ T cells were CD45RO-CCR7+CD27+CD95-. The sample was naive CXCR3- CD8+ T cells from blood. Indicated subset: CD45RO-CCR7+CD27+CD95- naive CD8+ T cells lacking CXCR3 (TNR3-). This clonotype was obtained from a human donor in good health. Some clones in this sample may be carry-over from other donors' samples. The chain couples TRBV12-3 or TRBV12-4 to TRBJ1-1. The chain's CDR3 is CASSFQGPGTEAFF.